This T cell receptor beta chain was captured by sequencing in a study of shared clonotypes between healthy human individuals. Whole-study results and caveats: Sampling included only blood; tissue repertoires likely differ. An effect of sequencing depth on clonotype sharing among donors was expected.

Deep level was the assay's run setting. Method: immunoSEQ multiplex PCR; TCRdb's copy keeps in-frame clones and lacks some. The repertoire holds approximately 1.5 million clones, with 95% to 99% as singletons. Trimming cost V 1 base and J 1 base, with 6 bases left between them. Looked up from germline, CDR1 is SGHRS and CDR2 is YFSETQ. The CDR3 has 13 amino acids. Worth noting for this clone: Antigen unknown. Different DNA sequences within this sample yield the same CDR3.

V is TRBV5-1 and J is TRBJ2-7; D remains ambiguous. The sample consisted of naive CD4+ T cells sorted from blood. Subset denoted: CD45RA+ positively selected. The sequence was obtained from a man aged 25 to 40 in good health. This chain's CDR3 is CASSLLGSYEQYF. CDR3 sequence (DNA): TGCGCCAGCAGCTTGCTAGGATCCTACGAGCAGTACTTC. The whole variable domain, remainder taken from reference TRBV5-1 and TRBJ2-7, is KAGVTQTPRYLIKTRGQQVTLSCSPISGHRSVSWYQQTPGQGLQFLFEYFSETQRNKGNFPGRFSGRQFSNSRSEMNVSTLELGDSALYLCASSLLGSYEQYFGPGTRLTVT.